The next 14 T cell receptor beta chains were all read from a single sample in a study of radiotherapy plus CTLA-4 blockade in lung cancer. Generated by immunoSEQ multiplex PCR, the TCRdb table keeps only in-frame clones and is missing some. Seen here are roughly 50,000 clones, 65% to 85% observed once, and the top ten hold over 8.5%. Sequences were derived from peripheral blood, sampled from a patient treated with radiotherapy plus ipilimumab. Receptor source: a human donor with non-small cell lung cancer who had stable disease on radiotherapy plus ipilimumab.

V gene TRBV7-9 combines with J gene TRBJ1-4; 8 bases match TRBD1. V lost 7 bases to trimming and J lost 5 bases; unmatched junction nucleotides: 12. This CDR3 is built from 16 residues. Germline-derived CDR1 and CDR2 are SEHNR and FQNEAQ (reference sequence). As DNA, the CDR3 is TGTGCCAGCACCCCGGGACAGGAGAGCCTAAATGAAAAACTGTTTTTT. Protein product: CASTPGQESLNEKLFF.

The rearrangement joins TRBV28 to TRBJ1-4; the D is unclear. The CDR3 covers 16 residues. Between the trimmed V and J ends, which lost 1 base and 1 base, there was a span of 10 bases. Germline V lookup: CDR1 MDHEN, CDR2 SYDVKM. CDR3 sequence reads: CASSLYGVETNEKLFF. The CDR3 nucleotides are TGTGCCAGCAGTTTATATGGGGTCGAAACTAATGAAAAACTGTTTTTT.

The sample holds a few counts of this clone. J is TRBJ1-5 and V is TRBV6-5, with D possibly TRBD1 on 5 matching bases. Per the germline V gene, CDR1 is MNHEY and CDR2 is SVGAGI. Trimming removed 7 bases at V and 7 bases at J, with 11 bases between. The CDR3 covers 12 residues. CDR3 loop: CASTFQGQPQHF. The CDR3 DNA reads as TGTGCCAGCACCTTTCAGGGCCAGCCCCAGCATTTT.

The rearrangement joins TRBV9 to TRBJ1-1; D is unresolved. CDR3 length equals 14 residues. The V end lost 0 bases, the J end lost 4 bases, and 10 bases lay between the germline ends. From germline, CDR1 is SGDLS and CDR2 YYNGEE. CDR3: CASSVAGVSTEAFF. CDR3 DNA sequence: TGTGCCAGCAGCGTAGCCGGGGTGAGCACTGAAGCTTTCTTT.

The chain recombines TRBV4-1 with TRBJ1-5; the D is unclear. V was trimmed by 4 bases and J by 2 bases, leaving 3 bases between them. CDR3 length: 12 residues. Germline V lookup: CDR1 MGHRA, CDR2 YSYEKL. The CDR3 reads CASSPGNQPQHF. CDR3 DNA: TGCGCCAGCAGCCCAGGCAATCAGCCCCAGCATTTT.

The V and J genes are TRBV6-5 and TRBJ2-7; 9 nucleotides agree with TRBD2. From germline, CDR1 is MNHEY and CDR2 SVGAGI. The V segment lost 6 bases and the J segment 5 bases; nucleotides outside the gene matches: 8. This CDR3 is built from 14 residues. The CDR3 DNA follows: TGTGCCAGCAGGGGCAGCGGGGGGTCCCACGAGCAGTACGTC. This gives the protein CASRGSGGSHEQYV.

The CDR3 nucleotides are TGTGCCAGCAGCGCCAAAAGGACTAGAGGGGGGGAGACCCAGTACTTC. Amino acids: CASSAKRTRGGETQYF. V gene TRBV5-6 combines with J gene TRBJ2-5; the D gene is possibly TRBD2 (7 bases). Germline-derived CDR1 and CDR2 are SGHDT and YYEEEE. Trimming stripped 4 bases from V and 5 bases from J, with 21 bases between. The CDR3 extends over 16 amino acids.

This rearrangement joins TRBV6-6 to TRBJ2-7; D not certain. Trimming cost V 0 bases and J 2 bases, with 11 bases left between them. Germline V gene lookup returns CDR1 MNHNY and CDR2 SVGAGI (reference sequence). The CDR3 runs to 15 residues. Written as DNA, the CDR3 is TGTGCCAGCAGTTACTCGAGTTCGGGCCCCTACGAGCAGTACGTC. Translated, it gives CASSYSSSGPYEQYV.

V and J are TRBV15 and TRBJ1-1; 10 positions agree with TRBD1. CDR3 length: 14 amino acids. J was trimmed by 5 bases and V by 6 bases; bases with no gene match: 6. Germline V gives CDR1 LNHNV, CDR2 YYDKDF (reference sequence). CDR3 protein: CATRRDRGWTEAFF. CDR3 nucleotides: TGTGCCACCAGGAGGGACAGGGGTTGGACTGAAGCTTTCTTT.

V usage is TRBV5-1 and J usage is TRBJ2-3; 7 bases map to TRBD1. The CDR3 length is 13 residues. The ends lost 3 bases at V and 7 bases at J; junction bases unmatched: 5. Germline loops: CDR1 SGHRS, CDR2 YFSETQ. The CDR3 region is CASSYVQGNTQYF. In DNA, the CDR3 is TGCGCCAGCAGCTACGTACAGGGGAATACGCAGTATTTT.

In this sample, this clone turned up once. For the CDR3, the DNA is TGTGCCAGCAGCTTAGGACAGGGAAATGGCTACACCTTC. Amino acids: CASSLGQGNGYTF. The chain employs TRBV7-9 and TRBJ1-2, with TRBD1 identical over 7 bases. The germline CDR1 and CDR2 sequences are SEHNR and FQNEAQ (reference sequence). The CDR3 is 13 residues long. Germline trimming cut 1 base from V and 6 bases from J; bases unmatched to any gene: 2. Using reference TRBV7-9 and TRBJ1-2 for the parts outside the CDR3, the full variable domain is DTGVSQNPRHKITKRGQNVTFRCDPISEHNRLYWYRQTLGQGPEFLTYFQNEAQLEKSRLLSDRFSAERPKGSFSTLEIQRTEQGDSAMYLCASSLGQGNGYTFGSGTRLTVV.

The genes are TRBV19 and TRBJ1-1; D perhaps matches TRBD1 (5 bases). V lost 4 bases and J 5 bases, leaving 20 bases between the germline ends. CDR1 LNHDA and CDR2 SQIVND come from the germline V gene (reference sequence). CDR3 length: 16 residues. The chain's CDR3 is CASSTKARGDGTEAFF. CDR3 coding DNA: TGTGCCAGTAGTACGAAGGCTCGGGGCGACGGAACTGAAGCTTTCTTT.

This chain links TRBV18 with TRBJ2-7, with no clear D. The CDR3 length is 13 residues. V was pared by 5 bases and J by 2 bases, with 10 bases between. Per the germline V gene, CDR1 is KGHSH and CDR2 is LQKENI. This chain's CDR3 is CASSGTATYEQYV. For the CDR3, the DNA is TGTGCCAGCTCAGGCACAGCGACCTACGAGCAGTACGTC.

The chain has TRBV6-5 and TRBJ2-2; no definite D call. Germline V gene lookup returns CDR1 MNHEY and CDR2 SVGAGI. Trimming took 2 bases from V and 0 from J, leaving 1 base between them. The CDR3 spans 13 residues. The CDR3 sequence is CASSYTNTGELFF. CDR3 sequence (DNA): TGTGCCAGCAGTTACACGAACACCGGGGAGCTGTTTTTT.